The source of this T cell receptor beta chain is a study of radiation and T cells in renal cell carcinoma. Overall study findings and caveats: No pretreatment tumor biopsies were available for baseline clonotypes. Top tumor clonotypes rose in blood 2 weeks post-radiation, then contracted.

Time point meaning: baseline pretreatment blood. As for treatment: 15 Gy SBRT to primary tumor, nephrectomy 4 weeks later. Blood was sampled at baseline, 2 weeks and 4 weeks after SBRT. Clear cell pathology was present in this patient's renal cell carcinoma. On this clone: Its antigen is currently unknown.

TCRdb's table, derived via immunoSEQ multiplex PCR, lists solely in-frame clones and lacks some. The table lists roughly 130,000 clones, about 88% of them singletons, with 12% in the top ten. Sequencing was performed on blood, taken from a patient whose treatment included radiotherapy and nephrectomy. The source of this sequence is a woman aged 45 to 65 with renal cell carcinoma.

This CDR3 is CASTPGGGGYNEQFF. The CDR3 DNA sequence: TGTGCCAGCACCCCAGGAGGGGGTGGCTACAATGAGCAGTTCTTC. This chain joins TRBV6-5 and TRBJ2-1, with D possibly being TRBD1 or TRBD2 (6 bases each). The germline V gene has CDR1 MNHEY and CDR2 SVGAGI. V was pared by 7 bases and J by 3 bases, with 16 bases between. The length of the CDR3 is 15 residues.